This note documents a single T cell receptor (beta chain) sequence. What it recognizes is unknown. This sample was taken from a study of cytomegalovirus exposure and HLA in healthy donors. Study observations and caveats: In a later analysis, donors in an Asian-associated ancestry cluster reportedly had fewer N-insertions in productive TCRs than the cohort mean.

J was trimmed by 5 bases and V by 4 bases; bases with no gene match: 11. Germline V gene data show CDR1 as SGHRS and CDR2 as YFSETQ. The CDR3 is made up of 15 amino acids. Vbeta (60) and Jbeta (13) primers were used in the PCR. The repertoire was sequenced with immunoSEQ multiplex PCR; TCRdb's copy has only in-frame clones and lacks some. In all, the sample yields tens of thousands of clones. Sequenced sample: PBMCs. The source of this sequence is a woman in her thirties in good health and CMV-seronegative. V and J are TRBV5-1 and TRBJ1-2; the match to TRBD1 covers 7 bases. The CDR3 coding sequence is TGCGCCAGCAGCCCCGCCGGGACAGATGCTTATGGCTACACCTTC. Translated: CASSPAGTDAYGYTF.